This T cell receptor beta chain was sequenced for a study of blood T cell repertoires in COVID-19. Study information: The United States, Italy and Spain supplied acute and convalescent COVID-19 samples. T cells, B-cell-depleted T cells, or PBMCs supplied cDNA or gDNA.

Sequencing used immunoSEQ multiplex PCR; TCRdb keeps in-frame clones, though not all of them. Seen here are about 160,000 clones, approximately 79% observed once, and the top ten hold around 7%. Seattle patient enrollment occurred during active infection, with longitudinal follow-up thereafter. This CDR3 contains 13 residues. Germline V CDR1 and CDR2: SGHTA, FQGNSA. Unmatched junction bases numbered 3, after V lost 4 bases and J lost 7 bases. The rearrangement uses TRBV7-2 and TRBJ2-4; the match to TRBD1 covers 8 bases. The sequencing input was peripheral blood. This receptor was obtained from a woman aged 40 to 49 with COVID-19, enrolled during active disease. The CDR3 coding sequence is TGTGCCAGCAGCTCAGGGGGCAACAACATTCAGTACTTC. Protein product: CASSSGGNNIQYF.